The T cell receptor (beta chain) under discussion was sequenced for a study of a mutant IDH1 vaccine in newly diagnosed glioma. For this clone: Its antigen remains unknown.

This CDR3 is 16 amino acids long. V was pared by 0 bases and J by 0 bases, with 10 bases between. CDR1 SEHNR and CDR2 FQNEAQ come from the germline V gene (reference sequence). The method was immunoSEQ multiplex PCR; TCRdb's version includes in-frame clones alone and lacks a portion of them. The sample includes roughly 51,000 clones, approximately 79% of them seen just once. Time point denoted: week 35, safety follow-up. Mutant IDH1 20-mer peptide, at 300 ug, made up each vaccine dose, with topical imiquimod. Sequences were derived from PBMCs, sampled from a glioma patient whose treatment included an IDH1 peptide vaccine. This sequence joins TRBV7-9 and TRBJ2-3; no definite D call. The sequence derives from a man aged 40-55 years with glioma. CDR3 loop: CASSLALTDSTDTQYF. For the CDR3, the DNA is TGTGCCAGCAGCTTAGCGCTTACAGATAGCACAGATACGCAGTATTTT.